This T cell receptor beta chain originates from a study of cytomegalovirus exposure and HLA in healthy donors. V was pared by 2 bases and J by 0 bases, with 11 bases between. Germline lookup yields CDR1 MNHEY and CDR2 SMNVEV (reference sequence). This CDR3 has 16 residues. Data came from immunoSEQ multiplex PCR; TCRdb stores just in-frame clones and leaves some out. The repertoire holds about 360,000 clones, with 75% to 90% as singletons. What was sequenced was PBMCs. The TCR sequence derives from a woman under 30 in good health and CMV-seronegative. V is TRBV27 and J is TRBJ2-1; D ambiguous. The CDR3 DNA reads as TGTGCCAGCAGTTTACAACAGATAAACTCCTACAATGAGCAGTTCTTC. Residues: CASSLQQINSYNEQFF.